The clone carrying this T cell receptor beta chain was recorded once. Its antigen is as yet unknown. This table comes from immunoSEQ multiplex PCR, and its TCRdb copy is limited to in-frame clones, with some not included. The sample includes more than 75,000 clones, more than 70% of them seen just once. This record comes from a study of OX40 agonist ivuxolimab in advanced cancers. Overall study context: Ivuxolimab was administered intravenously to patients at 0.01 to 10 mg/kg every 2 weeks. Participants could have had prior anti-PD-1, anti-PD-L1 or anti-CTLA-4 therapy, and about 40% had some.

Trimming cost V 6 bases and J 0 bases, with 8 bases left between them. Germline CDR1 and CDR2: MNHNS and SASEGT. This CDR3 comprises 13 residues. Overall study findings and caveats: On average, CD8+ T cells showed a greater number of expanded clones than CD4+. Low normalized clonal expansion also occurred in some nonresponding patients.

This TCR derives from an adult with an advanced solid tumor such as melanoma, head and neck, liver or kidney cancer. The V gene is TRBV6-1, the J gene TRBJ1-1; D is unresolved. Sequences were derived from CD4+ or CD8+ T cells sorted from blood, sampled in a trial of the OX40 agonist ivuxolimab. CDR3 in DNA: TGTGCCAGCAGAGACGGTGTGAACACTGAAGCTTTCTTT. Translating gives CASRDGVNTEAFF.